The 12 T cell receptor beta chains given below trace back to one sample, sequenced in a study of T cell changes during pregnancy in multiple sclerosis. This table comes from immunoSEQ multiplex PCR, and its TCRdb copy is limited to in-frame clones, with some not included. Of about 77,000 clones listed, about 92% are singletons. Sequencing was performed on peripheral blood, taken after pregnancy. The receptor set was obtained from a female donor in good health, enrolled as a control in a pregnancy study.

This clone was counted a few times. The V gene is TRBV6-1, the J gene TRBJ2-2, with 9 nucleotides matching TRBD1. J lost 4 bases, V lost 0 bases, and 0 bases had no gene match. CDR1 is MNHNS and CDR2 is SASEGT in the germline V gene. This CDR3 region has 15 residues. The CDR3 nucleotides are TGTGCCAGCAGTGAAGCGACAGGGGGCACCGGGGAGCTGTTTTTT. Amino acids: CASSEATGGTGELFF.

This clone was detected many times. V and J are TRBV15 and TRBJ1-6; no firm D call. CDR3 length equals 14 residues. Germline CDR1 reads LNHNV; CDR2 reads YYDKDF (reference sequence). Trimming removed 6 bases at V and 9 bases at J, with 15 bases between. The CDR3 nucleotides are TGTGCCACCAGTCAATCGAGGGAGGGTTCACCCCTCCACTTT. As protein: CATSQSREGSPLHF.

V gene TRBV2 combines with J gene TRBJ2-7; 7 bases are shared with TRBD1. V lost 6 bases, J lost 2 bases, and 10 bases stayed unmatched. The CDR3 has 15 amino acids. Germline loops: CDR1 SNHLY, CDR2 FYNNEI. The CDR3 region is CASRREAGTAYEQYF. Written as DNA, the CDR3 is TGTGCCAGCAGAAGAGAGGCCGGGACAGCCTACGAGCAGTACTTC.

This sequence joins TRBV5-1 and TRBJ2-3, with 9 bases aligning to TRBD1. The length of the CDR3 is 15 residues. After removal of 2 bases from V and 5 bases from J, the junction contained 6 bases not matched to a gene. Per the germline V gene, CDR1 is SGHRS and CDR2 is YFSETQ. The CDR3 region has the DNA TGCGCCAGCAGCTTAGTACAGGGGGCAAAAGATACGCAGTATTTT. It is translated as CASSLVQGAKDTQYF.

The CDR3 is CASSNPYRDRDPGELFF. Here the CDR3 DNA reads TGTGCCAGTAGTAATCCGTACCGGGACAGGGACCCCGGGGAGCTGTTTTTT. V and J are TRBV19 and TRBJ2-2; the match to TRBD1 covers 9 bases. Germline V gene sequence: CDR1 LNHDA, CDR2 SQIVND (reference sequence). The length of the CDR3 is 17 residues. The V and J ends lost 4 bases and 6 bases, in that order; junction bases with no gene match: 12.

This chain joins TRBV7-8 and TRBJ1-4; no firm D call. Germline V gene sequence: CDR1 SGHVS, CDR2 FQNEAQ. The CDR3 is 14 amino acids. V was clipped by 11 bases and J by 7 bases, with 20 bases between them. This CDR3 reads CAVSHGGPGEKLFF. As DNA, the CDR3 is TGTGCCGTCTCCCACGGCGGCCCTGGTGAAAAACTGTTTTTT.

V gene TRBV7-9 combines with J gene TRBJ1-1; D is uncertain. V was trimmed by 5 bases and J by 2 bases, leaving 15 bases between them. The germline gives CDR1 SEHNR, CDR2 FQNEAQ (reference sequence). CDR3 size: 15 residues. DNA for the CDR3: TGTGCCAGCAGCGCTGGGTTGAGACTAAACACTGAAGCTTTCTTT. It specifies CASSAGLRLNTEAFF.

The chain carries TRBV28 and TRBJ2-1; 8 nucleotides align to TRBD2. The junction had 5 bases not matched to a gene; V was cut back by 3 bases and J by 1 base. Germline V CDR1 and CDR2: MDHEN, SYDVKM. CDR3 length: 16 amino acids. CDR3 nucleotides: TGTGCCAGCAGTTTCGAAGCGGGAGCGTCCTACAATGAGCAGTTCTTC. Residues: CASSFEAGASYNEQFF.

The rearrangement links TRBV7-9 to TRBJ2-7, with TRBD1 matching 10 bases. CDR3 size: 15 residues. V was clipped by 7 bases and J by 7 bases; unmatched bases: 13. Germline V CDR1 and CDR2: SEHNR, FQNEAQ (reference sequence). The CDR3 region is CASMLGTGEPREQYF. The CDR3 coding sequence is TGTGCCAGCATGCTTGGGACAGGGGAACCTAGGGAGCAGTACTTC.

The V call is TRBV25-1, the J call TRBJ1-2; D possibly corresponds to TRBD1 (5 bases). V gave up 6 bases and J gave up 0 bases, with 5 bases separating them. Germline V gives CDR1 MGHDK, CDR2 SYGVNS. The CDR3 runs to 12 residues. The CDR3 sequence: CASRQANYGYTF. CDR3 bases: TGTGCCAGCAGACAGGCTAACTATGGCTACACCTTC.

On this clone: At one boundary the junction diverges from the germline segment, which might be a read error. The chain joins TRBV28 to TRBJ2-4, with TRBD1 as a possible D gene (6 bases). Germline CDR1 reads MDHEN; CDR2 reads SYDVKM. The CDR3 length is 14 residues. CDR3: CASRTGTGPWVLHF. The CDR3 region has the DNA TGTGCCAGCAGAACAGGGACCGGGCCATGGGTTTTGCACTTC.

The rearrangement joins TRBV5-4 to TRBJ2-2; 14 nucleotides agree with TRBD2. The CDR3 spans 17 residues. Per the germline V gene, CDR1 is SGHNT and CDR2 is YYREEE (reference sequence). V shed 4 bases, J shed 6 bases, and the junction held 8 bases outside the gene matches. CDR3 residues: CASSHPGLAGVAGELFF. CDR3 bases: TGTGCCAGCAGCCATCCGGGACTAGCGGGAGTGGCCGGGGAGCTGTTTTTT.